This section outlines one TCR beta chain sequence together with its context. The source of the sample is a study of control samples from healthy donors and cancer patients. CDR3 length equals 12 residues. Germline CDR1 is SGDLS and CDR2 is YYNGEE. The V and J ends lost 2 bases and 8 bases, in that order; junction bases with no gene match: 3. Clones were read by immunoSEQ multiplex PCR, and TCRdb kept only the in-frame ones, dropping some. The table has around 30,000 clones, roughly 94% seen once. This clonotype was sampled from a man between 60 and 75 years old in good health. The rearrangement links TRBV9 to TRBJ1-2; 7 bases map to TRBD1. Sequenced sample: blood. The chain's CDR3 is CASSVFRGGYTF. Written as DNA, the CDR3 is TGTGCCAGCAGCGTCTTCAGGGGGGGCTACACCTTC.